This paragraph covers one T cell receptor beta chain sequence. TCRdb's copy holds only in-frame clones and misses some; the assay was immunoSEQ multiplex PCR. The data show about 200,000 clones, 81% seen once. The data were taken from a study of blood T cell repertoires in COVID-19. Per the germline V gene, CDR1 is LGHDT and CDR2 is YNNKEL (reference sequence). V lost 2 bases to trimming and J lost 6 bases, with 8 bases between them. The CDR3 is 12 residues long. The specimen was peripheral blood. The chain couples TRBV3-1 (or the pseudogene TRBV3-2) to TRBJ2-7; D remains unclear. This sequence was found in an elderly woman with acute or convalescent COVID-19. CDR3 loop: CASSQSPLEQYF. The DNA of the CDR3 is TGTGCCAGCAGCCAAAGCCCTCTCGAGCAGTACTTC.